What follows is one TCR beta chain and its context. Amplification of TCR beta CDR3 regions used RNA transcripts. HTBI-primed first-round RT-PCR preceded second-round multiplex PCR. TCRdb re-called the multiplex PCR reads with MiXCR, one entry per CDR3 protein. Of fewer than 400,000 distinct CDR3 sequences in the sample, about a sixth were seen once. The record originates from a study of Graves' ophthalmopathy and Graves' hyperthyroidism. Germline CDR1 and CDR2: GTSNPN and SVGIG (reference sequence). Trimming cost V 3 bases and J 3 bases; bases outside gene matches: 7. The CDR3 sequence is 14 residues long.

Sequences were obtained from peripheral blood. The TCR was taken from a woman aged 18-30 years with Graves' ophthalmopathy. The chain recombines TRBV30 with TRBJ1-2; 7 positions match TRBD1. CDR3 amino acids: CAWSRDSPYYGYTF. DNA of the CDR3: TGTGCCTGGAGCCGGGACAGCCCCTACTATGGCTACACCTTC.